The clone carrying this T cell receptor beta chain was observed a few times. Its cognate antigen is unknown. Newly diagnosed patients aged 18 to 65 had hyperthyroidism of under 2 months' duration. Diagnosis relied on clinical symptoms, serum thyroxine and TRAb, thyroid ultrasound and orbital computed tomography. This sample was taken from a study of T cells in Graves' hyperthyroidism and ophthalmopathy. The study, taken as a whole, reports: Among thyroid clonotypes expanded above 0.001, most also appeared in blood. Ophthalmopathy stood apart from stable hyperthyroidism in a 13 V-J model.

Amplification of TCR beta CDR3 regions used RNA as the template. Primed by the HTBI set, a first-round RT-PCR was run on the TCR CDR3. One entry per CDR3 protein results from TCRdb running MiXCR on the multiplex PCR reads. The sample yields hundreds of thousands of distinct CDR3 sequences, 20% to 30% seen once. This sequence originates from a man aged 50 or older with Graves' hyperthyroidism. The source material was blood.

CDR3 protein: CSAKGNTEAFF. CDR3 nucleotides: TGCAGTGCAAAGGGTAACACTGAAGCTTTCTTT. V is TRBV20-1 and J is TRBJ1-1, with D unclear. Trimming pared 6 bases from V and 2 bases from J, leaving 7 bases between. This CDR3 has 11 residues. In germline, CDR1 is DFQATT, CDR2 SNEGSKA (reference sequence).